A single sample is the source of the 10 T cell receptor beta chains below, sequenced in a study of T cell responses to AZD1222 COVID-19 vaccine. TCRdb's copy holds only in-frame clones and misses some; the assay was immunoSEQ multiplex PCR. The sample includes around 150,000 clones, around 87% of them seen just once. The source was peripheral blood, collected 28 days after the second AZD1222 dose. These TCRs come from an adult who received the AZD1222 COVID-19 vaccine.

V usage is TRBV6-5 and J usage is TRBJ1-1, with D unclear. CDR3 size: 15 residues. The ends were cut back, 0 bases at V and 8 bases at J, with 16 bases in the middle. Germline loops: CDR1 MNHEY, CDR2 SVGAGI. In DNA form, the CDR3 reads TGTGCCAGCAGTTACTCCGGCAGAATCAATCCCGAAGCTTTCTTT. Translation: CASSYSGRINPEAFF.

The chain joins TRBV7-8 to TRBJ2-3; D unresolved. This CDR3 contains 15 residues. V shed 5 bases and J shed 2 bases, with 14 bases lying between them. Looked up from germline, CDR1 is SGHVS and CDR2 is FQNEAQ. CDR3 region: CASSNLAIVTDTQYF. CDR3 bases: TGTGCCAGCAGCAATCTGGCCATAGTCACAGATACGCAGTATTTT.

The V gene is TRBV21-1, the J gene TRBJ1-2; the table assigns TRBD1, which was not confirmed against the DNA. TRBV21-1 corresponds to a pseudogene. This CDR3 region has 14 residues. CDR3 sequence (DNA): TGTGCCAGCAGCATCGACAGGGCCCGCGGAAGCTACACCTTC. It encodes CASSIDRARGSYTF.

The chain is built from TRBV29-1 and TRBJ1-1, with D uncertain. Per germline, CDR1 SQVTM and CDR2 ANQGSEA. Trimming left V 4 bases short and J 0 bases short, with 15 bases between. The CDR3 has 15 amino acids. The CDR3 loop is CSVVSLRWMNTEAFF. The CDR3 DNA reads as TGCAGCGTTGTCTCGCTCAGGTGGATGAACACTGAAGCTTTCTTT.

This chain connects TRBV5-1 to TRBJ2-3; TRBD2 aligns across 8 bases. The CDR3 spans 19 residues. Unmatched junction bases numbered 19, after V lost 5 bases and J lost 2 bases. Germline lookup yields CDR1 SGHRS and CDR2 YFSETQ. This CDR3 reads CASSSEPLGLVSNTDTQYF. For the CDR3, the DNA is TGCGCCAGCAGTTCAGAACCTCTGGGACTAGTTTCCAACACAGATACGCAGTATTTT.

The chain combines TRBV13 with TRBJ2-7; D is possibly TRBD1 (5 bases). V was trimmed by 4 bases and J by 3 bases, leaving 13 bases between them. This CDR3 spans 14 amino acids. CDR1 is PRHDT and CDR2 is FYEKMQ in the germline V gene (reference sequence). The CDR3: CASSSTGADYEQYF. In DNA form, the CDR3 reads TGTGCCAGCAGCTCCACAGGAGCCGACTACGAGCAGTACTTC. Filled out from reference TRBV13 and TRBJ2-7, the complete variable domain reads AAGVIQSPRHLIKEKRETATLKCYPIPRHDTVYWYQQGPGQDPQFLISFYEKMQSDKGSIPDRFSAQQFSDYHSELNMSSLELGDSALYFCASSSTGADYEQYFGPGTRLTVT.

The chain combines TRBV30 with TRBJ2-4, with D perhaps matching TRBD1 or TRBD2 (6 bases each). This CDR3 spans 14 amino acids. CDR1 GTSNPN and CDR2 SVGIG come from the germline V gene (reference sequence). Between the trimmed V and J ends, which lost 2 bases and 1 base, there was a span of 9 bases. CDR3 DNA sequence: TGTGCCTGGAGTAGGGGGGTGGCCAAAAACATTCAGTACTTC. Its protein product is CAWSRGVAKNIQYF.

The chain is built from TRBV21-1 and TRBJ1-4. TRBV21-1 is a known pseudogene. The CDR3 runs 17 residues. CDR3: CASSKPPEGGTNEKLFF. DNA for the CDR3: TGTGCCAGCAGCAAACCCCCCGAGGGGGGGACTAATGAAAAACTGTTTTTT.

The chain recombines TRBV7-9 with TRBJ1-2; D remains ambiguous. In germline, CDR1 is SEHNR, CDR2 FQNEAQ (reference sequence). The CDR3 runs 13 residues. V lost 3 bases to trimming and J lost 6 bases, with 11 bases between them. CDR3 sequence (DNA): TGTGCCAGCAGCTTTTTCTTTGGGGATGGCTACACCTTC. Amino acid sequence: CASSFFFGDGYTF.

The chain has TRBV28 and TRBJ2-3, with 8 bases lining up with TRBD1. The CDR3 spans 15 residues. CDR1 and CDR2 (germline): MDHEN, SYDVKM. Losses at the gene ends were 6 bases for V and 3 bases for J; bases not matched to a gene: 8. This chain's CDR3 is CASSLQGVITDTQYF. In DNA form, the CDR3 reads TGTGCCAGCAGCCTACAGGGGGTTATTACAGATACGCAGTATTTT.